This TCR beta chain was captured by sequencing in a study of cytomegalovirus exposure and HLA in healthy donors. Study outcomes and limitations: The listing of roughly 160 TCR beta chains classed them as cytomegalovirus-associated. Cytomegalovirus status, reportedly, was diagnosed with high specificity and sensitivity by the classifier.

On this clone: Its cognate antigen is unknown.

Trimming stripped 3 bases from V and 2 bases from J, with 8 bases between. The CDR3 spans 14 residues. Germline V gene lookup returns CDR1 SGHRS and CDR2 YFSETQ. The PCR was carried out with 60 Vbeta primers and 13 Jbeta primers. The repertoire was sequenced with immunoSEQ multiplex PCR; TCRdb's copy has only in-frame clones and lacks some. The sample has approximately 140,000 clones, over 65% seen once. Specimen: PBMCs. The gene calls are TRBV5-1 and TRBJ1-4; D may be TRBD1 (6 bases). The receptor comes from a man aged 35 to 55 in good health and CMV-seropositive. The CDR3 reads CASSSQGTNEKLFF. The CDR3, as DNA: TGCGCCAGCAGCTCCCAGGGGACTAATGAAAAACTGTTTTTT.